This T cell receptor beta chain came from a study of T cell responses to AZD1222 COVID-19 vaccine. Study findings and constraints: White British ancestry dominated among donors, who included more females, and clonal diversity was possibly underestimated. Sampled repertoires all dated from after the peak T cell response.

As for this clone: Antigen unknown.

Clones were sequenced by immunoSEQ multiplex PCR, and TCRdb holds only the in-frame ones, with some missing. There are roughly 80,000 clones in the sample; 90% occur only once, and about 3.5% lies in the top ten. Pooled together were second doses at about 4 or about 12 weeks. This CDR3 has 15 residues. V dropped 5 bases and J dropped 5; count of bases not matched to a gene: 11. Looked up from germline, CDR1 is GTSNPN and CDR2 is SVGIG (reference sequence). The sequencing here drew on peripheral blood, taken 28 days after the second AZD1222 dose. The sequence came from an adult who received the AZD1222 COVID-19 vaccine. The chain recombines TRBV30 with TRBJ2-5; 10 nucleotides line up with TRBD1. Here the CDR3 DNA reads TGTGCCTGGGGCGACCGGGACAGGGGATTGGAGACCCAGTACTTC. Its translation is CAWGDRDRGLETQYF.